The source of this TCR beta chain is a study of CD8 T cells in Susac syndrome. With random hexamers, reverse transcription was performed on 0.5 to 1 ug of RNA. Multiplex immunoSEQ PCR targeted 54 Vbeta and 13 Jbeta TCR beta segments. Using its own MiXCR run on the immunoSEQ multiplex PCR reads, TCRdb lists one record per CDR3 protein. Altogether around 150,000 distinct CDR3 sequences are present, more than 90% being singletons, with the ten largest covering under 0.15%. The CDR3 is made up of 12 amino acids. V was cut by 6 bases and J by 4 bases, with 13 bases left in between. Germline CDR1 reads DFQATT; CDR2 reads SNEGSKA (reference sequence). TCR beta sequences were obtained from blood CD8+ and CD4+ T cells. TEMRA cells were FACS-enriched and CD8+ and CD4+ T cells negatively isolated.

This receptor was taken from a human donor in good health. The chain combines TRBV20-1 with TRBJ2-7, with D perhaps given as TRBD1 or TRBD2 (5 bases each). The sample taken for sequencing was CD4+ T cells from PBMCs. The CDR3 DNA is TGCAGTGCCCTCGGGACGGTTTACGAGCAGTACTTC. It translates to CSALGTVYEQYF.